This T cell receptor (beta chain) was identified in a study of blood T cell repertoires in COVID-19. Looking at the study overall: Researchers got acute and convalescent COVID-19 samples from the United States, Italy and Spain.

V lost 2 bases to trimming and J lost 0 bases, with 14 bases between them. CDR1 is MGHRA, CDR2 YSYEKL, per germline. The CDR3 is 17 amino acids. TCRdb keeps only in-frame clones here, not all; method: immunoSEQ multiplex PCR. The table shows around 67,000 clones, with about 81% occurring only once. The rearrangement joins TRBV4-1 to TRBJ1-3; D unclear. The source is a human donor in a cohort sampled during active COVID-19. The source material was peripheral blood. This CDR3 reads CASSQFFSSLSGNTIYF. The CDR3 DNA follows: TGCGCCAGCAGCCAATTCTTTTCGTCCCTCTCTGGAAACACCATATATTTT.